Reported below is one TCR beta chain. These data are taken from a study of blood T cells in healthy people across ages. V was trimmed by 1 base and J by 8 bases, leaving 12 bases between them. Per germline, CDR1 SGHKS and CDR2 YYEKEE (reference sequence). This CDR3 has 14 amino acids. A second roughly 7 to 12 cycle PCR used barcoded and J-beta primers. One entry per CDR3 protein, called by TCRdb with MiXCR from the 5' RACE reads. Of around 990,000 distinct CDR3 sequences in the sample, approximately 25% are singletons; the top ten hold about 0.69%. The same sample was also studied in work on T cells of mothers and their children.

Sequenced input: blood. The TCR originated in a girl aged 2 to 10 in good health. This chain joins TRBV5-5 and TRBJ1-4; D perhaps matches TRBD1 (5 bases). This CDR3 is CASSLSARGEKLFF. The CDR3 nucleotides read TGTGCCAGCAGCTTGTCGGCCCGGGGCGAAAAACTGTTTTTT.